This TCR beta chain was recovered during a study of spatial heterogeneity in lung cancer. The study's findings and limits: Within tumors, counts of expanded alpha and beta TCRs tracked tumor mutation counts.

This CDR3 region has 13 residues. Trimming stripped 1 base from V and 9 bases from J, with 10 bases between. From germline, CDR1 is MGHRA and CDR2 YSYEKL. Time point meaning: sample taken at primary tumor resection. Extraction of whole RNA from tumor, nontumor lung or frozen PBMC preceded unsorted sequencing. In the library, each TCR cDNA molecule bore its own unique molecular identifier. TCRdb re-derived calls from the 5' RACE reads in MiXCR, one entry per CDR3 protein. Among some 6,500 distinct CDR3 sequences listed, less than 3.5% were seen once. In its sample, this clonotype ranks as medium-sized. Antigen unknown.

The clonotype comes from a male donor with early-stage non-small cell lung cancer. The chain is built from TRBV4-1 and TRBJ1-3; D ambiguous. The specimen was lung tumor tissue, collected at surgery. For the CDR3, the DNA is TGCGCCAGCAGCCAAGGGCCCAGCTCCACCATATATTTT. Its protein product is CASSQGPSSTIYF.